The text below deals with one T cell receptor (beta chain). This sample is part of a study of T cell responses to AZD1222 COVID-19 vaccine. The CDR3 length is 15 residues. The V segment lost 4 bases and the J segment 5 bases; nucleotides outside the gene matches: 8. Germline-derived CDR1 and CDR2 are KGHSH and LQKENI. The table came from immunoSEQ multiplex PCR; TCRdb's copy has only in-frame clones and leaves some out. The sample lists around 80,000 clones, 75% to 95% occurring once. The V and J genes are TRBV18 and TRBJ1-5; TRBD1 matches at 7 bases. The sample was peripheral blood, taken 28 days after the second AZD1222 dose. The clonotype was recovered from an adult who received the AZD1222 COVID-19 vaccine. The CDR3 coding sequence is TGTGCCAGCTCACAACTACAGGGGCATTATCAGCCCCAGCATTTT. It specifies CASSQLQGHYQPQHF.